A selection of T cell receptor beta chains follows, all from one sample in a study of OX40 agonist ivuxolimab in advanced cancers. Measured with immunoSEQ multiplex PCR; TCRdb has only the in-frame clones, and not every one. The sample includes 50,000 to 60,000 clones, approximately 89% of them seen just once. The sequencing here drew on CD4+ or CD8+ T cells sorted from blood, taken in a trial of the OX40 agonist ivuxolimab. All receptors derive from an adult with an advanced solid tumor such as melanoma, head and neck, liver or kidney cancer. CDR3s include the opening cysteine and the closing phenylalanine or tryptophan. D genes are given only for firm matches. Part of the rows lack a size; the others show once, few, many or a class for expanded clones.

clone_size,v_call,j_call,d_call,cdr3_nt,cdr3_aa
NA,TRBV5-6,TRBJ1-5,NA,TGTGCCAGCAGCTTGGATGGGGGGCCCGGGCAGCCCCAGCATTTT,CASSLDGGPGQPQHF
NA,TRBV5-6,TRBJ1-5,NA,TGTGCCAGCACCTCCAGGTACAGCAATCAGCCCCAGCATTTT,CASTSRYSNQPQHF
NA,TRBV5-1,TRBJ2-7,TRBD1,TGCGCCAGCAGCCCCAAGGACAGGGCGGGTGAGCAGTACTTC,CASSPKDRAGEQYF
NA,TRBV4-3,TRBJ2-2,TRBD2,TGCGCCAGCAGCCAAGAAGGGAGCGGGAGGGGACTAGTGGGTTCCGGGGAGCTGTTTTTT,CASSQEGSGRGLVGSGELFF
few,TRBV7-9,TRBJ2-7,NA,TGTGCCAGCAGCTTCAGGGGAGGCGAGCAGTACTTC,CASSFRGGEQYF
NA,TRBV25-1,TRBJ2-3,NA,TGTGCCAGCAGTGAACCCGGCGACAACACAGATACGCAGTATTTT,CASSEPGDNTDTQYF
NA,TRBV27,TRBJ1-5,TRBD1,TGTGCCAGCAGTCTCCTTTGGGACAGGGACAATCAGCCCCAGCATTTT,CASSLLWDRDNQPQHF
NA,TRBV4-1,TRBJ1-5,NA,TGCGCCAGCAGCCAGCAGGAAAAGAGTCAGCCCCAGCATTTT,CASSQQEKSQPQHF
NA,TRBV28,TRBJ2-7,TRBD1,TGTGCCAGCAGTTGGGACAGGGGGGCGTTTTACGAGCAGTACTTC,CASSWDRGAFYEQYF
once,TRBV15,TRBJ2-7,NA,TGTGCCACCAGCAAAGATCCCGCCTACGAGCAGTACTTC,CATSKDPAYEQYF